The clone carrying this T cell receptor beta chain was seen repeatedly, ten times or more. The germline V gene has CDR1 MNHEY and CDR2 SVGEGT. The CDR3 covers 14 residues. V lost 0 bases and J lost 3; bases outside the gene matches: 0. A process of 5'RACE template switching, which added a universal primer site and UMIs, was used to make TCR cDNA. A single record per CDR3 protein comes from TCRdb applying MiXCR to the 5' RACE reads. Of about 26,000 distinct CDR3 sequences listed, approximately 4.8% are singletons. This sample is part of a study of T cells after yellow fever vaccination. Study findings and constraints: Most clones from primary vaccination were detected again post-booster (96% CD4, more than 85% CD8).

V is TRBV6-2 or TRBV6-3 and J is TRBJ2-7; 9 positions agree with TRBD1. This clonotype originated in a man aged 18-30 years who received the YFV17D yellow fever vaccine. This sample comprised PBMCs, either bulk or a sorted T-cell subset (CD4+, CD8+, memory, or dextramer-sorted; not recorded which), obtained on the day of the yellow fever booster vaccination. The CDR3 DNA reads TGTGCCAGCAGTTACTCGACAGGGGGCTACGAGCAGTACGTC. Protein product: CASSYSTGGYEQYV.